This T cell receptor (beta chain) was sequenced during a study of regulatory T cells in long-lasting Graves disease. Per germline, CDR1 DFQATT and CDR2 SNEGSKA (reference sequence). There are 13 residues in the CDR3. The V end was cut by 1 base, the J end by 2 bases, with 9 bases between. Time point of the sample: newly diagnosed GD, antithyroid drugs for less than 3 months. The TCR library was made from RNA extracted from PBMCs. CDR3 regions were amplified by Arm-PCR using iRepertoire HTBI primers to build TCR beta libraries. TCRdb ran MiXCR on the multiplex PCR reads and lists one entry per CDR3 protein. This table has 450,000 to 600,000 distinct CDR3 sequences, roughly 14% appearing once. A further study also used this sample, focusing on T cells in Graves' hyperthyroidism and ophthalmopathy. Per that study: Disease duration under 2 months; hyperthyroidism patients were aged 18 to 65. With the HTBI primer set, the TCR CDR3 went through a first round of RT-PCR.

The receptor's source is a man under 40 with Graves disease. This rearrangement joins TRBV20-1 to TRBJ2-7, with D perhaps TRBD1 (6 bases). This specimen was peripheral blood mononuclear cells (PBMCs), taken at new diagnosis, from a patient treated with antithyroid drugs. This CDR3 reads CSARGTAPYEQYF. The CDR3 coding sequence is TGCAGTGCTAGAGGGACAGCCCCCTACGAGCAGTACTTC.